This T cell receptor (beta chain) is drawn from a study of blood T cell repertoires in COVID-19. As for the study in general: Acute and convalescent COVID-19 samples came from the United States, Italy and Spain.

CDR3 length: 15 residues. The V segment lost 5 bases and the J segment 8 bases; nucleotides outside the gene matches: 10. Germline CDR1 reads MNHEY; CDR2 reads SVGAGI. TCRdb keeps only in-frame clones here, not all; method: immunoSEQ multiplex PCR. The repertoire consists of about 230,000 clones, with under 90% occurring once and the leading ten covering 11%. The sequencing input was peripheral blood. The chain employs TRBV6-5 and TRBJ1-4, with 8 nucleotides matching TRBD1. This clonotype was sampled from a man aged 50 to 59 with COVID-19, enrolled during active disease. The CDR3 sequence is CASSPPGQVGEKLFF. CDR3 DNA: TGTGCCAGCAGTCCCCCGGGACAGGTTGGGGAAAAACTGTTTTTT.